This T cell receptor (beta chain) was identified during a study of blood T cells in healthy people across ages. A sample-barcoded 5' primer and a J-beta primer mix were used in a second PCR of about 6 to 12 cycles. Every sample gave at least 2.5 million paired-end reads containing CDR3. TCRdb itself ran the 5' RACE reads through MiXCR, one entry per CDR3 protein. In the table there are fewer than 2,000,000 distinct CDR3 sequences, approximately 32% of which are singletons. Losses at the gene ends were 1 base for V and 7 bases for J; bases not matched to a gene: 6. Germline V gene data show CDR1 as DFQATT and CDR2 as SNEGSKA (reference sequence). This CDR3 region has 14 residues.

The sequenced sample consisted of blood. The V and J genes are TRBV20-1 and TRBJ2-7; TRBD1 matches 11 bases. The sequence was collected from a woman aged 25 to 39 in good health. In DNA form, the CDR3 reads TGCAGTGCTAGAGTCGGACAGGGGGCAGGGGAGCAGTACTTC. Translation: CSARVGQGAGEQYF.